Presented here are 28 T cell receptor beta chains from one specimen sequenced in a study of T cells in Graves' hyperthyroidism and ophthalmopathy. Template material for amplifying TCR beta CDR3 regions consisted of RNA transcripts. Researchers ran a first-round RT-PCR on the TCR CDR3 using the HTBI primer set. TCRdb reanalysed the multiplex PCR reads using MiXCR and keeps one entry per CDR3 protein. Among under 450,000 distinct CDR3 sequences listed, 13% were seen once. Sequences were obtained from blood. Source of these receptors: a man aged 25-40 years with Graves' hyperthyroidism that later progressed to Graves' ophthalmopathy.

At least ten counts were recorded for this clonotype. This chain links TRBV11-2 with TRBJ2-5, with D uncertain. Per the germline V gene, CDR1 is SGHAT and CDR2 is FQNNGV. Trimming took off 6 bases at V and 1 base at J, with 15 bases between the two ends. The CDR3 has 15 residues. For the CDR3, the DNA is TGTGCCAGCAGGTTACCGGGCCGGCTCCAAGAGACCCAGTACTTC. Translation: CASRLPGRLQETQYF.

The table lists this clonotype with many counts. The rearrangement uses TRBV28 and TRBJ1-1, with D unclear. CDR1 MDHEN and CDR2 SYDVKM come from the germline V gene. The CDR3 extends over 15 amino acids. V lost 4 bases and J 7 bases, leaving 19 bases between the germline ends. This CDR3 reads CASSYSSGDPGEAFF. CDR3 sequence (DNA): TGTGCCAGCAGTTACTCCTCGGGCGATCCTGGTGAAGCTTTCTTT.

This clonotype was observed a few times. The chain links TRBV7-8 to TRBJ2-7; weak D call: TRBD1 (6 bases). The CDR3 totals 17 residues. V shed 0 bases and J shed 3 bases, with 18 bases lying between them. Per germline, CDR1 SGHVS and CDR2 FQNEAQ. CDR3 bases: TGTGCCAGCAGCTTAGCTGGGGGACACCCATTACGCTACGAGCAGTACTTC. As protein: CASSLAGGHPLRYEQYF. The full variable domain, its missing parts supplied by reference TRBV7-8 and TRBJ2-7, is GAGVSQSPRYKVAKRGQDVALRCDPISGHVSLFWYQQALGQGPEFLTYFQNEAQLDKSGLPSDRFFAERPEGSVSTLKIQRTQQEDSAVYLCASSLAGGHPLRYEQYFGPGTRLTVT.

In its sample, this clonotype was seen many times. CDR3 sequence: CASSVERQPTDTQYF. The DNA of the CDR3 is TGTGCCAGCAGTGTAGAGCGTCAACCCACAGATACGCAGTATTTT. The V gene is TRBV6-1, the J gene TRBJ2-3, with D hard to call. The germline V and J ends were trimmed by 4 bases and 2 bases, with 13 bases remaining between them. Germline values: CDR1 MNHNS, CDR2 SASEGT. The CDR3 spans 15 residues.

This clonotype was picked up many times. The rearrangement joins TRBV3-1 to TRBJ1-2; D perhaps matches TRBD1 (6 bases). The germline gives CDR1 LGHDT, CDR2 YNNKEL (reference sequence). The CDR3 length is 16 residues. Between the trimmed V and J ends, which lost 5 bases and 4 bases, there was a span of 20 bases. CDR3 nucleotides: TGTGCCAGCAGCACAGTCGGGCGGACAGACTTCTATGGCTACACCTTC. It codes for CASSTVGRTDFYGYTF.

The chain employs TRBV18 and TRBJ2-2, with D possibly being TRBD2 (6 bases). Between the trimmed V and J ends, which lost 0 bases and 7 bases, there was a span of 12 bases. This CDR3 comprises 15 residues. Germline loops: CDR1 KGHSH, CDR2 LQKENI. Here the CDR3 reads CASSPPSRGGGELFF. CDR3 DNA sequence: TGTGCCAGCTCACCACCGTCGCGGGGAGGCGGGGAGCTGTTTTTT.

This clonotype was observed many times. The J gene is TRBJ2-3, the V gene TRBV20-1; 10 bases are a match to TRBD1. This CDR3 comprises 16 residues. Germline CDR1 is DFQATT and CDR2 is SNEGSKA (reference sequence). Trimming removed 3 bases from V and 2 bases from J; junction bases left unmatched: 8. The CDR3 DNA reads TGCAGTGCTAGTACGACAGGGGGCGTTTCCACAGATACGCAGTATTTT. Residues: CSASTTGGVSTDTQYF.

This clonotype has ten or more counts. The chain's CDR3 is CASSQGQSYEQYF. The DNA for the CDR3 is TGTGCCAGCAGCCAGGGACAGTCCTACGAGCAGTACTTC. The chain joins TRBV6-1 to TRBJ2-7; 7 bases map to TRBD1. This CDR3 spans 13 amino acids. Losses at the gene ends were 6 bases for V and 1 base for J; bases not matched to a gene: 3. Germline CDR1 MNHNS, CDR2 SASEGT.

This clonotype was picked up one time. V and J are TRBV9 and TRBJ2-2, with D possibly being TRBD1 or TRBD2 (5 bases each). Germline CDR1 and CDR2: SGDLS and YYNGEE. Between the trimmed V and J ends, which lost 4 bases and 2 bases, there was a span of 15 bases. CDR3 length: 16 residues. The CDR3 coding sequence is TGTGCCAGCAGCCCCAGGTCCGGGGCTAACACCGGGGAGCTGTTTTTT. Its translation: CASSPRSGANTGELFF.

This clonotype was observed many times. J is TRBJ2-5 and V is TRBV3-1; tentative D call: TRBD1 (6 bases). CDR1 is LGHDT, CDR2 YNNKEL, per germline (reference sequence). Trimming cost V 0 bases and J 5 bases, with 16 bases left between them. CDR3 length: 16 amino acids. CDR3 nucleotide sequence: TGTGCCAGCAGCCAAGATTTGAAAGGGGGTCGGGAGACCCAGTACTTC. Protein product: CASSQDLKGGRETQYF.

Worth noting for this clonotype: One end of the junction does not line up with germline, which may come from a read error. J is TRBJ1-1 and V is TRBV18; D uncertain. CDR3 length: 16 amino acids. From germline, CDR1 is KGHSH and CDR2 LQKENI. CDR3 residues: CASSPLYGTTNTEAFF. In DNA, the CDR3 is TGCGCCAGCTCACCACTGTACGGAACCACGAACACTGAAGCTTTCTTT.

The sample holds many counts of this clonotype. V and J are TRBV2 and TRBJ2-7; the D gene could be TRBD1 or TRBD2 (5 bases each). CDR3 length: 14 residues. The germline CDR1 and CDR2 sequences are SNHLY and FYNNEI. Trimming took off 3 bases at V and 0 bases at J, with 9 bases between the two ends. The CDR3 protein is CASSDGGVSYEQYF. The CDR3 bases are TGTGCCAGCAGTGATGGGGGAGTCTCCTACGAGCAGTACTTC. Complete variable domain (other parts from reference TRBV2 and TRBJ2-7): EPEVTQTPSHQVTQMGQEVILRCVPISNHLYFYWYRQILGQKVEFLVSFYNNEISEKSEIFDDQFSVERPDGSNFTLKIRSTKLEDSAMYFCASSDGGVSYEQYFGPGTRLTVT.

This sequence joins TRBV10-3 and TRBJ2-7; the D gene is possibly TRBD1 (5 bases). Trimming stripped 0 bases from V and 5 bases from J, with 14 bases between. Germline assignment: CDR1 ENHRY and CDR2 SYGVKD. There are 15 residues in the CDR3. The CDR3 nucleotides are TGTGCCATCAGTGAGTCGCAGGGATCGGTGAACGAGCAGTACTTC. Encoded protein: CAISESQGSVNEQYF.

The chain couples TRBV5-1 to TRBJ2-3; TRBD1 matches 7 bases. Germline V gene sequence: CDR1 SGHRS, CDR2 YFSETQ. After removal of 2 bases from V and 0 bases from J, the junction contained 9 bases not matched to a gene. The CDR3 contains 17 residues. CDR3 in DNA: TGCGCCAGCAGCTTATCCGGGACAGTTACTAGCACAGATACGCAGTATTTT. Its translation: CASSLSGTVTSTDTQYF.

This clonotype was recorded a few times. This chain connects TRBV5-4 to TRBJ2-7; D might be TRBD1 (5 bases). Trimming removed 0 bases from V and 3 bases from J, with 13 bases in between. Germline V CDR1 and CDR2: SGHNT, YYREEE (reference sequence). CDR3 size: 15 residues. The CDR3: CASSLGQGLCYEQYF. The CDR3 nucleotides read TGTGCCAGCAGCTTGGGTCAGGGCTTATGCTACGAGCAGTACTTC.

This clonotype showed up many times. V is TRBV30 and J is TRBJ2-2, with D possibly being TRBD2 (6 bases). Trimming removed 3 bases from V and 2 bases from J, with 10 bases in between. The CDR3 sequence is 14 residues long. Germline CDR1 GTSNPN, CDR2 SVGIG (reference sequence). The CDR3 is CAWRTGENTGELFF. The CDR3 bases are TGTGCCTGGAGGACGGGGGAAAACACCGGGGAGCTGTTTTTT.

There are many counts of this clonotype. This chain uses TRBV27 with TRBJ1-2; D perhaps matches TRBD1 (5 bases). Germline assignment: CDR1 MNHEY and CDR2 SMNVEV (reference sequence). CDR3 size: 16 residues. Trimming stripped 4 bases from V and 0 bases from J, with 15 bases between. CDR3 DNA: TGTGCCAGCAGTTCTCCCATAAGGGGTGCTAACTATGGCTACACCTTC. Translating it yields CASSSPIRGANYGYTF.

This clonotype was seen many times. The rearrangement joins TRBV5-1 to TRBJ2-7; D is ambiguous. Trimming took off 0 bases at V and 5 bases at J, with 12 bases between the two ends. Germline loops: CDR1 SGHRS, CDR2 YFSETQ. This CDR3 spans 14 amino acids. The CDR3 bases are TGCGCCAGCAGCTTGGGAATCCTCCTGGACGAGCAGTACTTC. Translated, it gives CASSLGILLDEQYF. The variable domain in full, with the rest retrieved from reference TRBV5-1 and TRBJ2-7, is KAGVTQTPRYLIKTRGQQVTLSCSPISGHRSVSWYQQTPGQGLQFLFEYFSETQRNKGNFPGRFSGRQFSNSRSEMNVSTLELGDSALYLCASSLGILLDEQYFGPGTRLTVT.

V usage is TRBV7-9 and J usage is TRBJ1-5; TRBD1 is a possible D gene (5 bases). Trimming removed 5 bases from V and 3 bases from J, with 17 bases in between. Per the germline V gene, CDR1 is SEHNR and CDR2 is FQNEAQ (reference sequence). The CDR3 is 16 residues long. DNA for the CDR3: TGTGCCAGCAGCCGTCCAGGGTCTCTTTCCAATCAGCCCCAGCATTTT. The encoded protein is CASSRPGSLSNQPQHF.

The chain carries TRBV4-1 and TRBJ1-6, with D tentatively TRBD1 (6 bases). CDR1 and CDR2 (germline): MGHRA, YSYEKL. V gave up 4 bases and J gave up 0 bases, with 25 bases separating them. This CDR3 comprises 21 residues. For the CDR3, the DNA is TGCGCCAGCAGCCCAAGTAGATACAAGGGGGAAAAAAGCTCCTATAATTCACCCCTCCACTTT. Protein: CASSPSRYKGEKSSYNSPLHF.

The table lists this clonotype with many counts. The chain has TRBV28 and TRBJ1-2; D is perhaps TRBD1 (6 bases). Per the germline V gene, CDR1 is MDHEN and CDR2 is SYDVKM. This CDR3 comprises 16 residues. Trimming pared 8 bases from V and 8 bases from J, leaving 27 bases between. CDR3 sequence: CASWPRGAGSGGGYTF. The CDR3 nucleotides read TGTGCCAGCTGGCCTCGGGGGGCTGGCTCAGGTGGGGGCTACACCTTC.

V is TRBV20-1 and J is TRBJ2-7, with 8 bases lining up with TRBD2. CDR1 is DFQATT, CDR2 SNEGSKA, per germline (reference sequence). V was clipped by 5 bases and J by 0 bases; unmatched bases: 6. The CDR3 totals 14 residues. DNA for the CDR3: TGCAGTGCTCCGCGGGGGGCGAGCTCCTACGAGCAGTACTTC. As protein: CSAPRGASSYEQYF.

This chain joins TRBV24-1 and TRBJ2-2; no reliable D call. Germline loops: CDR1 KGHDR, CDR2 SFDVKD. The CDR3 length is 13 residues. V was trimmed by 0 bases and J by 6 bases, leaving 4 bases between them. The CDR3 region has the DNA TGTGCCACCAGTGATTTGGGCTCCGGGGAGCTGTTTTTT. This translates into CATSDLGSGELFF.

A few counts support this clonotype. This chain uses TRBV28 with TRBJ2-5; D perhaps matches TRBD2 (7 bases). The CDR3 is made up of 15 amino acids. Germline values: CDR1 MDHEN, CDR2 SYDVKM. Between the trimmed V and J ends, which lost 5 bases and 4 bases, there was a span of 17 bases. The CDR3 DNA reads TGTGCCAGCAGTAACATAGGGGGGGGCCGAGAGACCCAGTACTTC. Protein: CASSNIGGGRETQYF.

This clonotype appeared a few times. In nucleotides, the CDR3 is TGTGCCAGCAGCCAAGACTTTCATACTAGTTACACCGGGGAGCTGTTTTTT. This translates into CASSQDFHTSYTGELFF. The chain uses TRBV3-1 and TRBJ2-2; a weak D match, TRBD2 (5 bases). Trimming removed 0 bases at V and 3 bases at J, with 14 bases between. Germline V CDR1 and CDR2: LGHDT, YNNKEL (reference sequence). The CDR3 totals 17 residues.

This clonotype has ten or more counts. The V and J genes are TRBV5-6 and TRBJ2-7, with a weak D call TRBD1 (6 bases). From germline, CDR1 is SGHDT and CDR2 YYEEEE. Trimming took 4 bases from V and 5 from J, leaving 13 bases between them. The CDR3 is 13 residues long. The CDR3 coding sequence is TGTGCCAGCAGCACTGGACAGACCGACGAGCAGTACTTC. This encodes CASSTGQTDEQYF.

The table lists this clonotype with a few counts. The chain employs TRBV12-3 or TRBV12-4 and TRBJ2-3; D possibly matches TRBD1 or TRBD2 (5 bases each). The CDR3 extends over 15 amino acids. V lost 0 bases and J lost 4, with 11 bases in between. CDR3 in amino acids: CASSLASWDADTQYF. The CDR3 DNA follows: TGTGCCAGCAGTTTAGCTAGTTGGGACGCAGATACGCAGTATTTT.

The chain couples TRBV6-1 to TRBJ1-2; D perhaps matches TRBD1 (5 bases). Per germline, CDR1 MNHNS and CDR2 SASEGT. The CDR3 runs to 13 residues. Trimming took off 5 bases at V and 6 bases at J, with 13 bases between the two ends. The CDR3 sequence: CASSQWPGDGYTF. For the CDR3, the DNA is TGTGCCAGCAGTCAGTGGCCGGGGGATGGCTACACCTTC.